The clone carrying this TCR beta chain was recorded at least ten times. The data belong to a study of T cells after yellow fever vaccination. In germline, CDR1 is MDHEN, CDR2 SYDVKM. Trimming removed 9 bases from V and 7 bases from J; junction bases left unmatched: 5. The CDR3 is 11 residues long. A single record per CDR3 protein comes from TCRdb applying MiXCR to the 5' RACE reads. This table holds a few hundred thousand distinct CDR3 sequences, 6.9% found once. The sequences come from CD4+ T cells sorted from PBMCs, collected 15 days after the yellow fever booster vaccination. The sequence was obtained from a man aged 25-45 years who received the YFV17D yellow fever vaccine. V gene TRBV28 combines with J gene TRBJ2-7, with TRBD2 identical over 8 bases. The chain's CDR3 is CASRLAREQYF. CDR3 nucleotides: TGTGCCAGTAGACTAGCGCGGGAGCAGTACTTC.